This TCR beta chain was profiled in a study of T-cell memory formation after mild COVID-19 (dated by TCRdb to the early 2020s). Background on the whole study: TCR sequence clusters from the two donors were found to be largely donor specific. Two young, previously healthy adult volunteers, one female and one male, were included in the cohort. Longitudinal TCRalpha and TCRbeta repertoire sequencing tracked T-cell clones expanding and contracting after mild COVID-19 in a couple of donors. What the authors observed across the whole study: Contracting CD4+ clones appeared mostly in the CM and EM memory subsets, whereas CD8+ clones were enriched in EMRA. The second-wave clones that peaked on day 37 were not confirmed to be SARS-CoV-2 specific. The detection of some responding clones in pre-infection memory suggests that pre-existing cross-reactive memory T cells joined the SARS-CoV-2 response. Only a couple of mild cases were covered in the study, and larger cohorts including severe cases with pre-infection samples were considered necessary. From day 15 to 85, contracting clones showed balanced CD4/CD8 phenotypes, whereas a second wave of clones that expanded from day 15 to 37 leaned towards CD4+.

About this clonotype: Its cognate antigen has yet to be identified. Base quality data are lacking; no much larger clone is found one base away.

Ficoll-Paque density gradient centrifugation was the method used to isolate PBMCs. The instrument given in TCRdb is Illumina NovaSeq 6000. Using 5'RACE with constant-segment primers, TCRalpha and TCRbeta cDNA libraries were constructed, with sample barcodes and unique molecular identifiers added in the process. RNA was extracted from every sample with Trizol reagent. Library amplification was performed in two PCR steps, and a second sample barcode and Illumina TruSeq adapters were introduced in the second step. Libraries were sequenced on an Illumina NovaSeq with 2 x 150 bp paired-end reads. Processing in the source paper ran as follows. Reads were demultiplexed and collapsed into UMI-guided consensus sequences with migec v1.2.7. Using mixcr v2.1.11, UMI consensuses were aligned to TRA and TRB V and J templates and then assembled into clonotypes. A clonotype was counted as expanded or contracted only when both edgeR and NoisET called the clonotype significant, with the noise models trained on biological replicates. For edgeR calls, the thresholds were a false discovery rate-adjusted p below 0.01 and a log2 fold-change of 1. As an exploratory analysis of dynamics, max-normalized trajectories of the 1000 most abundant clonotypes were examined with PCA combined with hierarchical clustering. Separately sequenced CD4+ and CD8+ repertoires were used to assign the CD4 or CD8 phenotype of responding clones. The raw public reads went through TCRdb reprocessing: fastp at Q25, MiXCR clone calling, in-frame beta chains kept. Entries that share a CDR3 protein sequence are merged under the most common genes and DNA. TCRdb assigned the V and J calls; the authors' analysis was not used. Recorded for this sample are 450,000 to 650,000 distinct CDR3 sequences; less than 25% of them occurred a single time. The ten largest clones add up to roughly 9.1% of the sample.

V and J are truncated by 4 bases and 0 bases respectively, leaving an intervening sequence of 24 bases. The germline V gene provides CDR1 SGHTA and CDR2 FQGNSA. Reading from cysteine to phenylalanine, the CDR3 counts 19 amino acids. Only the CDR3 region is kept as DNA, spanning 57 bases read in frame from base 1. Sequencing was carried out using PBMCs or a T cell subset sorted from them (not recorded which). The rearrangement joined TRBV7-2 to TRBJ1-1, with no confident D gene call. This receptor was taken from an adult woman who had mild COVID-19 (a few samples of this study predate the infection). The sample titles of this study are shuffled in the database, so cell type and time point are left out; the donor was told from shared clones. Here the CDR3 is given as CASSSRRQNPFLVNTEAFF. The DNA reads TGTGCCAGCAGCTCCAGACGGCAGAATCCGTTCTTGGTGAACACTGAAGCTTTCTTT.